Listed here are 24 T cell receptor beta chains from one sample, sequenced in a study of glioma-infiltrating T cells. Using RNA template, CDR3s of TCR alpha and beta were amplified with iRepertoire arm-PCR. Via MiXCR, TCRdb re-called the multiplex PCR reads, giving one row per CDR3 protein. The table includes about 190,000 distinct CDR3 sequences, more than 25% detected once. Source material: glioma tissue, nonneoplastic brain tissue, or PBMCs (not recorded which). The receptors originated from a human donor with low-grade glioma or glioblastoma, undergoing nonglioma brain surgery, or in good health (not recorded which).

Many counts were recorded for this clonotype. The chain has TRBV28 and TRBJ2-7; the match to TRBD2 covers 8 bases. The CDR3 has 16 amino acids. With 7 bases clipped from V and 5 bases from J, the junction kept 16 bases outside the gene matches. CDR1 is MDHEN and CDR2 is SYDVKM in the germline V gene. The CDR3 coding sequence is TGTGCCAGCACCGAATCCCTCGGGAGGGCTATCGACGAGCAGTACTTC. Amino acid sequence: CASTESLGRAIDEQYF.

In the case of this clonotype: Germline and junction disagree at one end, which may indicate a read error. The genes are TRBV29-1 and TRBJ2-7; possibly TRBD2 for D (6 bases). CDR1 is SQVTM, CDR2 ANQGSEA, per germline. The CDR3 is 14 amino acids. For the CDR3, the DNA is TGCAGCGCCAAACCGGCAGGGTTGGACTACGAGCAGTACTTT. Its translation: CSAKPAGLDYEQYF.

Worth noting for this clonotype: A much larger clone lies one base from this, so it may be a read error. In nucleotides, the CDR3 is TGTGCCAGCAGCCACCGACTAGCGGGAGTACGCGAGACCCAGTACTTC. Protein product: CASSHRLAGVRETQYF. The rearrangement uses TRBV3-1 and TRBJ2-5; 12 bases agree with TRBD2. Trimming took 3 bases from V and 5 from J; bases not matched to a gene: 7. Germline V gene sequence: CDR1 LGHDT, CDR2 YNNKEL (reference sequence). CDR3 length: 16 amino acids.

The table lists this clonotype with many counts. Without the conserved terminal phenylalanine or tryptophan, this CDR3 likely stems from a read error. It is unclear where the CDR3 begins or ends on the DNA, so no DNA is shown, and the CDR3 is as TCRdb lists it. The chain links TRBV7-8 to TRBJ2-1; the listed D gene, TRBD2, was not tested against the DNA. CDR1 is SGHVS and CDR2 is FQNEAQ in the germline V gene. Both ends counted, the CDR3 spans 13 residues. This CDR3 reads CASSTTGTSLWVS.

Turning to this clonotype: A clone one base away is much larger, so this may be a read error. The chain is built from TRBV6-6 and TRBJ1-6, with a weak D call TRBD1 (6 bases). This CDR3 spans 15 amino acids. Per the germline V gene, CDR1 is MNHNY and CDR2 is SVGAGI (reference sequence). CDR3 DNA: TGTGCCATCAGTTGCACAGGGAGAGGAAATTCACCCCTCCACTTT. Protein: CAISCTGRGNSPLHF.

Only one count was recorded for this clonotype. A read error may be the cause here, since a much bigger clone is one base away. This chain connects TRBV7-3 to TRBJ2-1; D ambiguous. The V gene's germline CDR1 is SGHTA and CDR2 FQGTGA. CDR3 length: 13 residues. The CDR3 nucleotides are TGTGCCAACAGCTCGTATACTATTAATGAGCAGTTCTTC. The encoded protein is CANSSYTINEQFF.

This clonotype has a count of ten or more. V gene TRBV6-2 or TRBV6-3 combines with J gene TRBJ1-1, with no clear D. This CDR3 contains 12 residues. Per the germline V gene, CDR1 is MNHEY and CDR2 is SVGEGT. Trimming stripped 7 bases from V and 2 bases from J, with 8 bases between. CDR3 DNA sequence: TGTGCCAGCAAAGAATCAAACACTGAAGCTTTCTTT. Its protein is CASKESNTEAFF.

The V call is TRBV28, the J call TRBJ2-5, with D possibly being TRBD1 or TRBD2 (6 bases each). Trimming shortened V by 7 bases and J by 5 bases, and 20 bases separated the two germline ends. This CDR3 region has 15 residues. CDR1 MDHEN and CDR2 SYDVKM come from the germline V gene. The CDR3 loop is CASNFLGGGGETQYF. CDR3 bases: TGTGCCAGCAATTTTTTAGGGGGAGGCGGGGAGACCCAGTACTTC.

The chain has TRBV7-9 and TRBJ2-7; 14 bases agree with TRBD2. CDR1 is SEHNR and CDR2 is FQNEAQ in the germline V gene (reference sequence). The trim removed 5 bases at V and 7 bases at J, leaving 16 bases unmatched. CDR3 size: 18 residues. CDR3 in DNA: TGTGCCAGCAGCCCTCCGGGACTAGCGGGAGTTTCCTACAATGAGCAGTACTTC. It specifies CASSPPGLAGVSYNEQYF.

The chain uses TRBV19 and TRBJ1-5; TRBD1 agrees at 7 bases. CDR3 length equals 15 residues. Germline values: CDR1 LNHDA, CDR2 SQIVND (reference sequence). Trimming took 1 base from V and 5 from J; bases not matched to a gene: 5. The CDR3 loop reads CASSIGQGVDQPQHF. CDR3 nucleotides: TGTGCCAGTAGTATAGGTCAGGGGGTGGATCAGCCCCAGCATTTT. Full variable domain (rest looked up from reference TRBV19 and TRBJ1-5): DGGITQSPKYLFRKEGQNVTLSCEQNLNHDAMYWYRQDPGQGLRLIYYSQIVNDFQKGDIAEGYSVSREKKESFPLTVTSAQKNPTAFYLCASSIGQGVDQPQHFGDGTRLSIL.

V gene TRBV6-9 combines with J gene TRBJ2-1; tentative D call: TRBD2 (6 bases). Trimming shortened V by 3 bases and J by 10 bases, and 19 bases separated the two germline ends. Germline V gene data show CDR1 as MNHGY and CDR2 as SVAAGI. The CDR3 extends over 15 amino acids. CDR3 region: CASSYGGERANEQFF. DNA of the CDR3: TGTGCCAGCAGTTACGGGGGTGAGAGAGCGAACGAGCAGTTCTTC.

This clonotype was observed a handful of times. V usage is TRBV5-1 and J usage is TRBJ2-7; 11 positions agree with TRBD2. The CDR3 runs to 15 residues. Germline loops: CDR1 SGHRS, CDR2 YFSETQ. V lost 0 bases to trimming and J lost 2 bases; unmatched junction nucleotides: 1. CDR3 in amino acids: CASSLEGLAAYEQYF. CDR3 bases: TGCGCCAGCAGCTTGGAGGGACTAGCGGCCTACGAGCAGTACTTC.

In nucleotides, the CDR3 is TGTGCCAGCACCTTGGGACAGATGAACACTGAAGCTTTCTTT. Amino acid sequence: CASTLGQMNTEAFF. The rearrangement uses TRBV12-3 or TRBV12-4 and TRBJ1-1, with TRBD1 matching over 7 bases. The CDR3 spans 14 residues. With V trimmed by 7 bases and J by 0 bases, 5 bases remained unmatched.

In regard to this clonotype: A much larger clone lies one base from this, so it may be a read error. This chain connects TRBV7-9 to TRBJ2-5; the D gene is possibly TRBD2 (5 bases). In germline, CDR1 is SEHNR, CDR2 FQNEAQ (reference sequence). The CDR3 totals 16 residues. Trimming left V 2 bases short and J 6 bases short, with 19 bases between. The CDR3 sequence: CASSLRETNGRKTQYF. The CDR3 nucleotides are TGTGCCAGCAGCTTAAGGGAGACGAACGGCAGGAAGACCCAGTACTTC.

Note on this clonotype: This may arise from a read error, as a much more abundant clone is one base away. V usage is TRBV4-1 and J usage is TRBJ2-7; 11 bases agree with TRBD2. CDR1 and CDR2 from the germline V gene are MGHRA and YSYEKL. There are 16 residues in the CDR3. The CDR3 spells CASSQDSSGRGYEQHF. CDR3 nucleotide sequence: TGCGCCAGCAGCCAAGATAGTAGCGGGAGGGGTTACGAGCAGCACTTC.

V gene TRBV27 combines with J gene TRBJ1-2; 12 bases fit TRBD1. CDR1 is MNHEY, CDR2 SMNVEV, per germline (reference sequence). J gave up 3 bases and V 5 bases, and 13 bases lay outside the gene matches. There are 18 residues in the CDR3. The CDR3 DNA follows: TGTGCCAGCAGTGAATGGGACAGGGGGCGTATAGAAGACTATGGCTACACCTTC. Its protein is CASSEWDRGRIEDYGYTF.

The sample holds many counts of this clonotype. The rearrangement joins TRBV20-1 to TRBJ2-3; unclear D gene. The CDR3 consists of 10 residues. Germline-derived CDR1 and CDR2 are DFQATT and SNEGSKA (reference sequence). Between the trimmed V and J ends, which lost 5 bases and 9 bases, there was a span of 9 bases. Here the CDR3 reads CSALYFTQYF. The CDR3 region has the DNA TGCAGTGCTCTTTATTTCACGCAGTATTTT.

The gene calls are TRBV19 and TRBJ2-5; the match to TRBD1 covers 12 bases. There are 17 residues in the CDR3. Germline V gene data show CDR1 as LNHDA and CDR2 as SQIVND (reference sequence). The V and J ends lost 1 base and 5 bases, in that order; junction bases with no gene match: 8. DNA for the CDR3: TGTGCCAGTAGTATAGCCGGGACAGGGGGCTTGGGGGAGACCCAGTACTTC. Amino acid sequence: CASSIAGTGGLGETQYF.

This clonotype was observed at least ten times. This chain uses TRBV19 with TRBJ1-1, with D hard to call. Trimming took 3 bases from V and 2 from J, leaving 7 bases between them. The CDR3 length is 13 residues. Germline CDR1 and CDR2: LNHDA and SQIVND (reference sequence). CDR3 protein: CASSMTVNTEAFF. The CDR3 DNA follows: TGTGCCAGTAGTATGACGGTTAACACTGAAGCTTTCTTT.

This chain connects TRBV4-2 to TRBJ2-7, with D possibly being TRBD2 (6 bases). V was clipped by 0 bases and J by 7 bases, with 16 bases between them. Germline V gene sequence: CDR1 LGHNA, CDR2 YNFKEQ. The CDR3 spans 15 residues. The CDR3 region is CASSQDAGSPREQYF. DNA for the CDR3: TGTGCCAGCAGCCAAGATGCGGGGAGCCCCCGGGAGCAGTACTTC.

This clonotype was seen repeatedly, ten times or more. This chain joins TRBV10-3 and TRBJ2-3; D possibly matches TRBD1 or TRBD2 (5 bases each). The germline gives CDR1 ENHRY, CDR2 SYGVKD. Trimming shortened V by 5 bases and J by 1 base, and 13 bases separated the two germline ends. There are 15 residues in the CDR3. CDR3 in amino acids: CAISNLQGRTDTQYF. The DNA of the CDR3 is TGTGCCATCAGTAACCTTCAGGGACGCACAGATACGCAGTATTTT.

This chain connects TRBV29-1 to TRBJ2-6; D unresolved. Trimming stripped 1 base from V and 0 bases from J, with 7 bases between. The CDR3 totals 15 residues. Germline V CDR1 and CDR2: SQVTM, ANQGSEA. Here the CDR3 reads CSVEGQSSGANVLTF. CDR3 DNA: TGCAGCGTTGAAGGTCAGAGCTCTGGGGCCAACGTCCTGACTTTC.

About this clonotype itself: A much larger clone is a single base away; this may be a read error. The chain is built from TRBV10-3 and TRBJ2-7; D gene ambiguous. Germline values: CDR1 ENHRY, CDR2 SYGVKD. CDR3 length: 13 residues. Trimming shortened V by 5 bases and J by 0 bases, and 8 bases separated the two germline ends. As DNA, the CDR3 is TGTGCCATCAGTCGCCGCGACTCCTACGAGCAGTACTTC. Translated: CAISRRDSYEQYF.

This clonotype appeared many times. The rearrangement uses TRBV10-3 and TRBJ1-2, with TRBD1 matching over 8 bases. The CDR3 spans 15 residues. Germline V gene data show CDR1 as ENHRY and CDR2 as SYGVKD. V gave up 3 bases and J gave up 6 bases; unmatched junction bases: 9. In nucleotides, the CDR3 is TGTGCCATCAGTGACCTCCCGATGACAGGGGATGGCTACACCTTC. It translates to CAISDLPMTGDGYTF.